Sequencing of this TCR beta chain was carried out in a study of post-analysis software for immune sequencing data. Background on the study: The cohort encompassed relapsing-remitting, secondary progressive and progressive-relapsing multiple sclerosis disease courses. Study-level results: Under F measure analysis, samples from one preparation batch co-clustered strongly. Multiple sclerosis was associated with a significant reduction in normalized Chao1 diversity relative to controls. About five TRBV segments appeared more often in patients than in controls, and TRBV5-6, TRBV5-1 and TRBV20-1 were among these.

TCR beta cDNA libraries included unique molecular identifiers. T cells numbering about 0.95 to 10 million gave rise to roughly 0.5 million cDNA molecules. Using its own MiXCR run on the PCR reads, TCRdb lists one record per CDR3 protein. Among hundreds of thousands of distinct CDR3 sequences listed, 53% were seen once. Germline CDR1 reads KGHSH; CDR2 reads LQKENI. With 2 bases removed from V and 1 base from J, the gap between germline ends came to 14 bases. This CDR3 has 16 amino acids. With regard to this clonotype: The antigen remains unidentified.

The sequencing sample was made of blood. The gene calls are TRBV18 and TRBJ1-1, with D unresolved. The TCR sequence derives from a girl between 10 and 17 years old with multiple sclerosis. DNA of the CDR3: TGTGCCAGCTCACCAGCAGGCCGGGCCGGGAACACTGAAGCTTTCTTT. It yields the protein CASSPAGRAGNTEAFF.